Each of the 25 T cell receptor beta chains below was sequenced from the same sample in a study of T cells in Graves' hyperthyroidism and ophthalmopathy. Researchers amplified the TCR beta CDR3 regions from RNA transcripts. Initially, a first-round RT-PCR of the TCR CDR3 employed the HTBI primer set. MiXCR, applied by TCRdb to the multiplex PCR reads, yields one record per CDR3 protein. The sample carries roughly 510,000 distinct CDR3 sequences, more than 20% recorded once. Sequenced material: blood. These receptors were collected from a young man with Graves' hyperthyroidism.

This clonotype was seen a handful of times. The CDR3 DNA is TGTGCCAGCAGCCAGGTAGCGGGGGGATCCAGCACAGATACGCAGTATTTT. Protein product: CASSQVAGGSSTDTQYF. V usage is TRBV4-2 and J usage is TRBJ2-3; 10 bases map to TRBD2. Germline-derived CDR1 and CDR2 are LGHNA and YNFKEQ. The ends lost 3 bases at V and 0 bases at J; junction bases unmatched: 6. The CDR3 runs 17 residues.

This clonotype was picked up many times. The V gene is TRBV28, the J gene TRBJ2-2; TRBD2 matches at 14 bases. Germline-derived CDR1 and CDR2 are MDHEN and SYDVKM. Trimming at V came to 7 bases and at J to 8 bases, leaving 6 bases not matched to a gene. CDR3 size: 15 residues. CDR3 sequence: CASMEGLAGAGELFF. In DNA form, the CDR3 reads TGTGCCAGCATGGAGGGACTAGCGGGGGCGGGGGAGCTGTTTTTT. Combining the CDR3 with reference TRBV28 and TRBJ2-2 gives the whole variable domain DVKVTQSSRYLVKRTGEKVFLECVQDMDHENMFWYRQDPGLGLRLIYFSYDVKMKEKGDIPEGYSVSREKKERFSLILESASTNQTSMYLCASMEGLAGAGELFFGEGSRLTVL.

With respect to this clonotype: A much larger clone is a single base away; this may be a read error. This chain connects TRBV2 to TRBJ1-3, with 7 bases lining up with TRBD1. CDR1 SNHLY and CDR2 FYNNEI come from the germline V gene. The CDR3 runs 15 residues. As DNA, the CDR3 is TGTGCCAGCAGTGCCGGGACAGACTCTGGAAACACCATATGTTTT. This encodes CASSAGTDSGNTICF.

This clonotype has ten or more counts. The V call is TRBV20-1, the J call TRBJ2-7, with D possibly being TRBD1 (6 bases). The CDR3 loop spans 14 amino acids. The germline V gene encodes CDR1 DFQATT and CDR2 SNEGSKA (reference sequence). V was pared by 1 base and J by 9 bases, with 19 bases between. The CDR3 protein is CSARARDISRGQYF. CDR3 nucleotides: TGCAGTGCTAGAGCGAGGGACATCTCGCGAGGGCAGTACTTC.

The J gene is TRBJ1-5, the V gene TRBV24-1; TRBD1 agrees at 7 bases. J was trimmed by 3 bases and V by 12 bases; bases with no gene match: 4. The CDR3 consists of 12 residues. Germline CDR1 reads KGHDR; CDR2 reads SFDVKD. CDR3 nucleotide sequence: TGTGCCCCGACAGGGATCAATCAGCCCCAGCATTTT. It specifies CAPTGINQPQHF.

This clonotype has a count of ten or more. The CDR3 region has the DNA TGCGCCAGCAGCTTGGAAGGCCTGGAGCAGTACTTC. It codes for CASSLEGLEQYF. V is TRBV5-1 and J is TRBJ2-7; D not resolved. Trimming stripped 0 bases from V and 7 bases from J, with 8 bases between. Germline V lookup: CDR1 SGHRS, CDR2 YFSETQ. This CDR3 spans 12 amino acids. Combining the CDR3 with reference TRBV5-1 and TRBJ2-7 gives the whole variable domain KAGVTQTPRYLIKTRGQQVTLSCSPISGHRSVSWYQQTPGQGLQFLFEYFSETQRNKGNFPGRFSGRQFSNSRSEMNVSTLELGDSALYLCASSLEGLEQYFGPGTRLTVT.

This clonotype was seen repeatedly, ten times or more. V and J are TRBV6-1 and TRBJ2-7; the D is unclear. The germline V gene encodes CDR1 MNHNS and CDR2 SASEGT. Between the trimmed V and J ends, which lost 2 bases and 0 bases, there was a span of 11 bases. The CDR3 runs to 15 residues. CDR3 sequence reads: CASSERVRDSYEQYF. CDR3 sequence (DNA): TGTGCCAGCAGTGAAAGAGTTAGGGACTCCTACGAGCAGTACTTC.

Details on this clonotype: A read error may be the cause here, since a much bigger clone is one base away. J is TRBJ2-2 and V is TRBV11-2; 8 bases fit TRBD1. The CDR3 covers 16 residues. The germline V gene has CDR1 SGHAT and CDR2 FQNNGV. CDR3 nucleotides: TGTGCCAGCAGCCTGACAGGGGCCATGAACATCGGGGAGCTGTTTTTT. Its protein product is CASSLTGAMNIGELFF.

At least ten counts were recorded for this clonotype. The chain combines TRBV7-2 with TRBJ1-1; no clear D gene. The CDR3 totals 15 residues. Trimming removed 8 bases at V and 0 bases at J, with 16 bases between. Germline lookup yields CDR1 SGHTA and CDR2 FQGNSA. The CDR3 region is CASAETLFMNTEAFF. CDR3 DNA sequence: TGTGCCAGCGCTGAGACACTTTTTATGAACACTGAAGCTTTCTTT.

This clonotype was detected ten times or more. The CDR3 here is CASSLSGAGEQYF. For the CDR3, the DNA is TGTGCCAGCAGTTTATCGGGGGCAGGCGAGCAGTACTTC. V is TRBV28 and J is TRBJ2-7; D possibly matches TRBD1 or TRBD2 (6 bases each). CDR1 is MDHEN and CDR2 is SYDVKM in the germline V gene. This CDR3 comprises 13 residues. With 1 base removed from V and 6 bases from J, the gap between germline ends came to 10 bases.

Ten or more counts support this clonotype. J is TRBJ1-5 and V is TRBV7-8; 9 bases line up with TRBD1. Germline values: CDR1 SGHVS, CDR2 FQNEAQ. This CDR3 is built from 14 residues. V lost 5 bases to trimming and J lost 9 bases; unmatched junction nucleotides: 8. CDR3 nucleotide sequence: TGTGCCAGCAGCACCGGGACAGGGAGTAGGCCCCAGCATTTT. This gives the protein CASSTGTGSRPQHF.

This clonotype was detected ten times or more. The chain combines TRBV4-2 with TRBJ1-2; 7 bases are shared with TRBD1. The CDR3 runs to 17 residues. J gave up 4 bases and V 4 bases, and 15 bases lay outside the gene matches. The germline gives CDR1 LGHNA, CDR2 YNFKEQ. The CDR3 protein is CASSLYRQGLAGYGYTF. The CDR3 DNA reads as TGTGCCAGCAGCCTCTACCGACAGGGCTTAGCTGGCTATGGCTACACCTTC.

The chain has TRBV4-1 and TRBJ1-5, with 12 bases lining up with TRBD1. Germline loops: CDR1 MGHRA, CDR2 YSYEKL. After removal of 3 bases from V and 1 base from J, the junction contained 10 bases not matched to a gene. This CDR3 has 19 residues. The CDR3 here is CASSHSGTGGRRSNQPQHF. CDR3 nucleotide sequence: TGCGCCAGCAGCCATTCCGGGACAGGGGGCAGGAGGAGCAATCAGCCCCAGCATTTT.

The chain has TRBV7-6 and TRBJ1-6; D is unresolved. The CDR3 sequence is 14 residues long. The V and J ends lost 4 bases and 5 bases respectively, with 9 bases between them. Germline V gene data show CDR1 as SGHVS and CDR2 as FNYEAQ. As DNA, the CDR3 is TGTGCCAGCAGCTCAAGCAGGAATAATTCACCCCTCCACTTT. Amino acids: CASSSSRNNSPLHF.

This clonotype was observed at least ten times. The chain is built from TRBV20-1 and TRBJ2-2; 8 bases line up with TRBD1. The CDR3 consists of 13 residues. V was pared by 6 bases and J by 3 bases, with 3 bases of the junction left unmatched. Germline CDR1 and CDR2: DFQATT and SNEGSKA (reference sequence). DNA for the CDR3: TGCAGTGCCCCGGGACAGGACACCGGGGAGCTGTTTTTT. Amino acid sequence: CSAPGQDTGELFF.

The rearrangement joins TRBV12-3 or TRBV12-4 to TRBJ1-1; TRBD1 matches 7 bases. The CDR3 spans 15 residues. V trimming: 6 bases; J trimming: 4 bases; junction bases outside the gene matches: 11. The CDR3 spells CASRRQGGEGTEAFF. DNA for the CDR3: TGTGCCAGCAGGCGCCAGGGGGGGGAGGGCACTGAAGCTTTCTTT.

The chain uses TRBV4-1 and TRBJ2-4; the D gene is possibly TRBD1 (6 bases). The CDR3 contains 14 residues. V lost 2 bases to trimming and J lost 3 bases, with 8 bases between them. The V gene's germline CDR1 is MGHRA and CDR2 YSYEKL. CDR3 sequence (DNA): TGCGCCAGCAGCCAACCCAGGGGCAAAAACATTCAGTACTTC. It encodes CASSQPRGKNIQYF.

CDR3 region: CASSISETQFF. As DNA, the CDR3 is TGTGCCAGTAGTATAAGTGAGACCCAGTTCTTC. This rearrangement joins TRBV19 to TRBJ2-1; D unclear. Germline values: CDR1 LNHDA, CDR2 SQIVND (reference sequence). The CDR3 is 11 residues long. The V and J ends lost 2 bases and 13 bases respectively, with 9 bases between them.

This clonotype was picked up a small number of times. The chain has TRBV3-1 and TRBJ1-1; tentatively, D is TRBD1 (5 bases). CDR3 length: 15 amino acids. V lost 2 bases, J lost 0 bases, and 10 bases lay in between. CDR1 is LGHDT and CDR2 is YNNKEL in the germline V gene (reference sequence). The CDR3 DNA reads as TGTGCCAGCAGCCAAAGAGGGGCAATGAACACTGAAGCTTTCTTT. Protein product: CASSQRGAMNTEAFF.

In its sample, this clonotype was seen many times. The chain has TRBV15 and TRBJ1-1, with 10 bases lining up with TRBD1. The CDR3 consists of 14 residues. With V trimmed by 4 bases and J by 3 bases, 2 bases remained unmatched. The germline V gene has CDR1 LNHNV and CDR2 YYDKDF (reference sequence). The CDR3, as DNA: TGTGCCACCAGCACTGGGACAGGGGACACTGAAGCTTTCTTT. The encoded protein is CATSTGTGDTEAFF.

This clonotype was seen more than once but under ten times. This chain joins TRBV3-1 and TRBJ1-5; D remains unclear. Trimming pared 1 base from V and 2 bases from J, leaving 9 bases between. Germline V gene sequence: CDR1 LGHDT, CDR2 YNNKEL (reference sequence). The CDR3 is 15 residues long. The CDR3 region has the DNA TGTGCCAGCAGCCAAGGAGCATCACGCAATCAGCCCCAGCATTTT. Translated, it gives CASSQGASRNQPQHF.

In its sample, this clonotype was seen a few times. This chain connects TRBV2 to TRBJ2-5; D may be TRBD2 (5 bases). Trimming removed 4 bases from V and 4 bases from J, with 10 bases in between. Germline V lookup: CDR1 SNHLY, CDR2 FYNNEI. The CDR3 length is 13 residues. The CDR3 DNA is TGTGCCAGCAGTGTTGGTGAGGGAGAGACCCAGTACTTC. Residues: CASSVGEGETQYF.

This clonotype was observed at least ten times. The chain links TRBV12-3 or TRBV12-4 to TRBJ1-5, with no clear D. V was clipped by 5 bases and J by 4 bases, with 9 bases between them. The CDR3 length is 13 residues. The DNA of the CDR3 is TGTGCCAGCAGTCCCGGTCGGAATCAGCCCCAGCATTTT. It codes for CASSPGRNQPQHF.

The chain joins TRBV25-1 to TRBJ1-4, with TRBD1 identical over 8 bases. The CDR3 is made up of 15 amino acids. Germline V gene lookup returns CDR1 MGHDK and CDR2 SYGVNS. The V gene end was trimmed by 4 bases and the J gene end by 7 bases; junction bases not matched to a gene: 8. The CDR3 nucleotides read TGTGCCAGCAGTGCCGAGAGACAGGGGAGTGAAAAACTGTTTTTT. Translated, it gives CASSAERQGSEKLFF.

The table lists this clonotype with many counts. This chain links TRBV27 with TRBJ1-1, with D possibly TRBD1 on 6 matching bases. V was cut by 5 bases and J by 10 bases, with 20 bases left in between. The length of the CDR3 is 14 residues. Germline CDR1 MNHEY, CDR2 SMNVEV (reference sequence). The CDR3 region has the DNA TGTGCCAGCAGTCGTTGGGGGGCCAATGTTCGAGCTTTCTTT. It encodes CASSRWGANVRAFF.